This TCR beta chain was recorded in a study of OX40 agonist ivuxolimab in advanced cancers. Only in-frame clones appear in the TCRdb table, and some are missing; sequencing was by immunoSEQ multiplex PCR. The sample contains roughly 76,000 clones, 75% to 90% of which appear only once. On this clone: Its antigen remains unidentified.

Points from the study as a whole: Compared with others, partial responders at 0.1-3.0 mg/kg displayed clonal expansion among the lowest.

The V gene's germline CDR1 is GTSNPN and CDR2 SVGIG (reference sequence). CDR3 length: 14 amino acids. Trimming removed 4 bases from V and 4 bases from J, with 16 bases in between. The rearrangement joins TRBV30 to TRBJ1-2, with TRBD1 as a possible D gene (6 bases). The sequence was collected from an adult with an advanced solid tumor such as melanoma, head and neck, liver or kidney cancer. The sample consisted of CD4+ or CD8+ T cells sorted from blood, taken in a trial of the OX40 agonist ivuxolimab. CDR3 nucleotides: TGTGCCTGGACCACAGGGACCAACTCCTATGGCTACACCTTC. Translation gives CAWTTGTNSYGYTF.